This paragraph covers one T cell receptor (beta chain) sequence. Antigen: not known. Other autoimmune diseases, uncontrolled infections, pregnancy and lactation each led to patient exclusion. This sample is part of a study of Graves' ophthalmopathy and Graves' hyperthyroidism. About the study: There was a collection of peripheral blood at initial diagnosis, before any treatment.

General study points: The study's model predicted ophthalmopathy progression at about 68% sensitivity and about 72% specificity.

RNA transcripts were the template, and TCR beta CDR3 regions were amplified from them. Second-round multiplex PCR came after first-round RT-PCR with HTBI primers. TCRdb re-derived calls from the multiplex PCR reads in MiXCR, one entry per CDR3 protein. This sample has hundreds of thousands of distinct CDR3 sequences, with 35% to 50% found just once. V was shortened by 0 bases and J by 8 bases, with 16 bases between the two germline ends. Germline V gives CDR1 DFQATT, CDR2 SNEGSKA (reference sequence). CDR3 length: 15 amino acids. Sequences were obtained from peripheral blood. The source of this sequence is an adult man with Graves' ophthalmopathy. The rearrangement joins TRBV20-1 to TRBJ1-4; perhaps TRBD1 as D (6 bases). The CDR3 reads CSARDSGETREKLFF. Here the CDR3 DNA reads TGCAGTGCTAGAGATTCAGGGGAAACTAGGGAAAAACTGTTTTTT.